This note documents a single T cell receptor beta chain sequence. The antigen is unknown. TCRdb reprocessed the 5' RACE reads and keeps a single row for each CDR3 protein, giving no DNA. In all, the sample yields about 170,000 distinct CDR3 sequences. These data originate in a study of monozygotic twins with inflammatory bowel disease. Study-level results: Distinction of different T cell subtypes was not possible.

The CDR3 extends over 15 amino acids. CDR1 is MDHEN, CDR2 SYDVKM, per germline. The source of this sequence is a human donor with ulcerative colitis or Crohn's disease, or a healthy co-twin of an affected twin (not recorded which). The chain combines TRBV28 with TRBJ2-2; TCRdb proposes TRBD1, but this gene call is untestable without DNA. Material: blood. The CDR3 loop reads CASSPWTEVTGELFF.